This T cell receptor (beta chain) was identified in a study of T cells after yellow fever vaccination. CDR1 and CDR2 (germline): SGDLS, YYNGEE. Trimming removed 4 bases from V and 10 bases from J; junction bases left unmatched: 11. This CDR3 comprises 15 residues. TCRdb independently ran MiXCR on the 5' RACE reads; one entry per CDR3 protein. The data show fewer than 400,000 distinct CDR3 sequences, roughly a tenth seen once. This clonotype has only a few counts. The receptor comes from a man aged 18 to 35 who received the YFV17D yellow fever vaccine. J is TRBJ1-6 and V is TRBV9; 7 bases line up with TRBD1. This sample comprised CD4+ T cells sorted from PBMCs, obtained 45 days after the yellow fever booster vaccination. CDR3 amino acids: CASSFSRGAGSPLHF. In DNA form, the CDR3 reads TGTGCCAGCAGCTTTTCCAGGGGGGCCGGGTCACCCCTCCACTTT.